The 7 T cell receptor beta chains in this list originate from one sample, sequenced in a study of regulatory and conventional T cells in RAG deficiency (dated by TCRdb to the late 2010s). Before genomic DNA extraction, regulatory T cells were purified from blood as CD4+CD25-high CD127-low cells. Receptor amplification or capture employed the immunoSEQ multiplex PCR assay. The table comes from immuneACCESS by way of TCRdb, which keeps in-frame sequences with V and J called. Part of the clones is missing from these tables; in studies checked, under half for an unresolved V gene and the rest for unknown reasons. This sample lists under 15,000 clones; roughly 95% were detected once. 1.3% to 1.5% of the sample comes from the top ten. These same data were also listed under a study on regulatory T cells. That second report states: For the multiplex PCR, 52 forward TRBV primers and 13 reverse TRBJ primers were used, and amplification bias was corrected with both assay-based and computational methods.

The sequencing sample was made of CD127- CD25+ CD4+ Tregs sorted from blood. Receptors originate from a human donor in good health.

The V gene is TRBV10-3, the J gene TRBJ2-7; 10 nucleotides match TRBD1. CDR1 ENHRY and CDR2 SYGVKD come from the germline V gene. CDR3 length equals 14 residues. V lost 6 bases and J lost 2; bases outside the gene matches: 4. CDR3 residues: CAIRPGTGAYEQYF. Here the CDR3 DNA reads TGTGCCATCAGACCCGGGACAGGGGCCTACGAGCAGTACTTC.

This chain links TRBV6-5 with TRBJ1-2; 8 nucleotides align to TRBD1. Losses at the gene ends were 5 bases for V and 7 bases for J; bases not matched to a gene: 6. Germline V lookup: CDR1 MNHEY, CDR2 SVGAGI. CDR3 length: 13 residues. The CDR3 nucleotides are TGTGCCAGCAGTCCCAGGGGGCGTGGTGGCTACACCTTC. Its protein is CASSPRGRGGYTF.

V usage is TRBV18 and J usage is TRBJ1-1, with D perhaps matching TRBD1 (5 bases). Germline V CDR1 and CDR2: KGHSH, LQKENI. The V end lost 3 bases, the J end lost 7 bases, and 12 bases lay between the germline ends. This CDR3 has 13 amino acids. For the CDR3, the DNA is TGTGCCAGCTCACCCGGCGGGGGGTATGAAGCTTTCTTT. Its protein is CASSPGGGYEAFF.

The CDR3 DNA sequence: TGTGCCAGCAGTTACTCGCCGGGACAGAACACCGGGGAGCTGTTTTTT. The encoded protein is CASSYSPGQNTGELFF. The chain employs TRBV6-5 and TRBJ2-2; D possibly corresponds to TRBD1 (6 bases). CDR3 length: 16 residues. Germline V lookup: CDR1 MNHEY, CDR2 SVGAGI. V lost 0 bases, J lost 1 base, and 9 bases lay in between.

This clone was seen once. DNA of the CDR3: TGTGCCAGCAGCCTCCTGTTTCCGTTGGGGCAGGGGGCCGGCTACACCTTC. Its protein is CASSLLFPLGQGAGYTF. The V call is TRBV7-9, the J call TRBJ1-2; 8 positions match TRBD1. The CDR3 extends over 17 amino acids. Trimming took 5 bases from V and 8 from J; bases not matched to a gene: 19. The germline gives CDR1 SEHNR, CDR2 FQNEAQ (reference sequence). The variable domain in full, with the rest retrieved from reference TRBV7-9 and TRBJ1-2, is DTGVSQNPRHKITKRGQNVTFRCDPISEHNRLYWYRQTLGQGPEFLTYFQNEAQLEKSRLLSDRFSAERPKGSFSTLEIQRTEQGDSAMYLCASSLLFPLGQGAGYTFGSGTRLTVV.

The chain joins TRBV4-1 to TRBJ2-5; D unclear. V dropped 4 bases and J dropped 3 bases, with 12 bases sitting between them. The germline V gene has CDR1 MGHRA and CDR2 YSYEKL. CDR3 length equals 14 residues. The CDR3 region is CASSLDMPEETQYF. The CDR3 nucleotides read TGCGCCAGCAGCCTTGACATGCCCGAAGAGACCCAGTACTTC.

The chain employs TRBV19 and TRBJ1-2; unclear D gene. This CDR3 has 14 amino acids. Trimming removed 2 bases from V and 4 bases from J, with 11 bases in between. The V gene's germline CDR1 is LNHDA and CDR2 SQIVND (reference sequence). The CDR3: CASSIKRAGYGYTF. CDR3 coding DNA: TGTGCCAGTAGTATAAAGCGGGCTGGCTATGGCTACACCTTC. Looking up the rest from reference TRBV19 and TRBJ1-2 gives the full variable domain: DGGITQSPKYLFRKEGQNVTLSCEQNLNHDAMYWYRQDPGQGLRLIYYSQIVNDFQKGDIAEGYSVSREKKESFPLTVTSAQKNPTAFYLCASSIKRAGYGYTFGSGTRLTVV.